This TCR beta chain was profiled in a study of T cells in Graves' hyperthyroidism and ophthalmopathy (dated by TCRdb to the late 2010s). At the level of the whole study: Peripheral blood samples were taken at initial diagnosis, before any treatment was given. After sampling, hyperthyroidism patients received methimazole starting at 30 mg daily, and ophthalmopathy patients received high-dose intravenous methylprednisolone. To identify distinguishing TCR V-J signatures, a discovery cohort of about 95 patients was used, comprising 40 to 45 with Graves' ophthalmopathy and around 57 with stable Graves' hyperthyroidism. The approximately 95 discovery patients were divided at random into training and test sets in a 7:3 ratio. The paper reports TCR Vbeta CDR3 sequencing of some 140 peripheral blood samples: under 45 ophthalmopathy, fewer than 85 hyperthyroidism and approximately 17 progressor patients. In addition, the study compared T-cell repertoires in thyroid tissue and in blood from five to seven Graves' hyperthyroidism patients. Whether ophthalmopathy could be predicted prospectively was tested in an independent validation cohort made up of 18 hyperthyroidism patients plus 17 patients who later progressed to ophthalmopathy.

What the authors observed across the whole study: In validation, the model predicted progression to ophthalmopathy with approximately 69% sensitivity and about 73% specificity, a median of 6.5 months before onset. No statistical method was used to set the sample size in advance, and investigators knew the group allocation. Ophthalmopathy was separated from stable hyperthyroidism by a 13 V-J signature model, with about 86% sensitivity and roughly 81% specificity obtained in cross-validation and 80%/75% obtained in testing. Most expanded thyroid clonotypes (frequency above 0.001) were also detected in blood, suggesting blood repertoires may reflect thyroid immune responses.

The CDR1 and CDR2 encoded by the germline V gene (reference sequence) are SGHNT and YYREEE. Reading from cysteine to phenylalanine, the CDR3 counts 13 amino acids. The sequence is cut down to CDR3 DNA, 39 bases in frame from base 1. The germline V and J ends show losses of 4 bases and 8 bases respectively, and no gene match explains 6 bases of the junction. TCR beta CDR3 regions were amplified from RNA transcripts. The TCR CDR3 was subjected to a first round of RT-PCR using the HTBI primer set and the Qiagen OneStep RT-PCR kit. A second multiplex PCR round built the libraries, followed by size selection and purification. Libraries were sequenced paired-end with 100 bp reads on an Illumina HiSeq2000. Processing in the source paper ran as follows. SOAPnuke was used to process the raw data, removing reads that contained adapters or uncalled bases, had a mean Phred below 15, or lacked an exact match to the constant primer or identifier. High-quality paired reads were merged using COPE v1.2.5, and each unique nucleotide sequence was defined as a clonotype. MiTCR v1.1 was used to align the clonotypes against IMGT TRBV, TRBD and TRBJ reference segments. Analysis was restricted to V-J combinations with a frequency above 0.0001, which covered over 98% of repertoires. The TCS score was defined as the ratio of F50 (clonal expansion) to E x V (chaos), calculated using BLOSUM62-based TCRdist between CDR3 peptides within each V-J. Welch's t-statistics and random forest reduced approximately 520 V-J features to around 14, which were used in a naive Bayes classifier (R e1071). Using fastp trimming at Q25 and MiXCR clonotype assembly, TCRdb reanalyzed the public sequencing data and kept in-frame beta chains. A single entry per CDR3 protein holds the most common genes and DNA from its merged rows. The V and J calls were determined by TCRdb, not by the authors. This sample holds about 700,000 distinct CDR3 sequences; around 15% were observed only once. 10% of the sample is in the top ten clones.

This clonotype was counted only a few times. The antigen it binds to is not known. No much larger clonotype is one base removed from it; base qualities were not supplied. A patient counted as having stable Graves' hyperthyroidism if no progression to ophthalmopathy occurred over 18 months of follow-up. Hyperthyroidism patients were aged 18 to 65 years and newly diagnosed, with disease duration of less than 2 months. The study excluded patients with uncontrolled infections, other autoimmune diseases, pregnancy or lactation. Diagnoses were based on clinical symptoms, serum thyroxine and TRAb, thyroid ultrasound and orbital computed tomography. PBMCs were separated from approximately 10 ml of fresh peripheral blood using Ficoll-Paque density gradient centrifugation. Total RNA was extracted using Trizol reagent, and RNA quality was assessed on an Agilent 2100 Bioanalyzer.

This TCR was sampled from a young woman with Graves' hyperthyroidism. The sequence joins TRBV5-4 to TRBJ2-4; 7 central bases correspond to TRBD2. Material for sequencing was blood. The encoded CDR3 is CASSPGGGHIQYF. The nucleotides read TGTGCCAGCAGCCCGGGAGGCGGGCACATTCAGTACTTC.